These 28 T cell receptor beta chains were all obtained from the same sample, sequenced in a study of blood T cell repertoires in COVID-19. Profiling relied on immunoSEQ multiplex PCR, and the TCRdb table lists in-frame clones only, not all of them. The sample shows 400,000 to 500,000 clones, 70% to 90% of them seen only once. Specimen: PBMCs or T cells enriched from blood (not recorded which). The receptors stem from a middle-aged woman who had recovered from COVID-19.

This chain uses TRBV28 with TRBJ2-1, with a possible D match to TRBD2 (7 bases). The CDR3 extends over 12 amino acids. Germline lookup yields CDR1 MDHEN and CDR2 SYDVKM. The CDR3 nucleotides are TGTGCAGGGGGGGGCAGGGTGGATGAGCAGTTCTTC. This sequence encodes CAGGGRVDEQFF.

This chain links TRBV7-9 with TRBJ1-2; D is uncertain. CDR1 is SEHNR and CDR2 is FQNEAQ in the germline V gene (reference sequence). The CDR3 covers 13 residues. V lost 8 bases and J lost 4, with 14 bases in between. DNA for the CDR3: TGTGCCAGCTCCCCTGGGGAGAGCTATGGCTACACCTTC. Its translation is CASSPGESYGYTF.

The chain combines TRBV12-5 with TRBJ2-3, with D possibly being TRBD1 (5 bases). Germline CDR1 reads LGHNT; CDR2 reads FRNRAP. There are 14 residues in the CDR3. V was clipped by 3 bases and J by 2 bases, with 9 bases between them. The CDR3 bases are TGTGCTAGTGGTTTTGGACACCTCACAGATACGCAGTATTTT. Its protein is CASGFGHLTDTQYF.

This chain joins TRBV19 and TRBJ1-2; 9 bases are a match to TRBD1. J was trimmed by 6 bases and V by 7 bases; bases with no gene match: 9. Germline CDR1 and CDR2: LNHDA and SQIVND (reference sequence). This CDR3 has 14 amino acids. In DNA form, the CDR3 reads TGTGCCAGTACCATGGGACAGGGAATAGATGGCTACACCTTC. Translation gives CASTMGQGIDGYTF.

For the CDR3, the DNA is TGTGCCAGCACGACTAGCGGATTCTACGAGCAGTACTTC. Residues: CASTTSGFYEQYF. The V gene is TRBV2, the J gene TRBJ2-7; 9 bases are shared with TRBD2. CDR3 length: 13 residues. V trimming: 7 bases; J trimming: 3 bases; junction bases outside the gene matches: 4. Per germline, CDR1 SNHLY and CDR2 FYNNEI.

CDR3: CACHVGPTQGEQYF. The CDR3 nucleotides are TGTGCCTGCCACGTGGGTCCAACTCAGGGCGAGCAGTACTTC. J is TRBJ2-7 and V is TRBV30; TRBD1 is a possible D gene (5 bases). Germline CDR1 is GTSNPN and CDR2 is SVGIG (reference sequence). V dropped 6 bases and J dropped 6 bases, with 21 bases sitting between them. The CDR3 contains 14 residues.

The V and J genes are TRBV12-3 or TRBV12-4 and TRBJ2-7; 9 bases agree with TRBD1. J was trimmed by 5 bases and V by 8 bases; bases with no gene match: 7. This CDR3 spans 13 amino acids. For the CDR3, the DNA is TGTGCCAGCGGCGGACAGGGGTCGGACGAGCAGTACTTC. Protein sequence: CASGGQGSDEQYF.

The rearrangement links TRBV11-3 to TRBJ2-1; 8 bases agree with TRBD2. CDR1 is SGHNT and CDR2 is YENEEA in the germline V gene. This CDR3 is built from 15 residues. Trimming took 8 bases from V and 0 from J; bases not matched to a gene: 6. The CDR3 DNA is TGTGCCAGCGGGTCCCGGGGGGGCTCCTACAATGAGCAGTTCTTC. It is translated as CASGSRGGSYNEQFF.

V usage is TRBV30 and J usage is TRBJ1-2; 7 bases are shared with TRBD1. Germline assignment: CDR1 GTSNPN and CDR2 SVGIG (reference sequence). This CDR3 has 16 residues. The junction had 15 bases not matched to a gene; V was cut back by 5 bases and J by 3 bases. CDR3 sequence (DNA): TGTGCCTGGGACGGAGACAGGGATAGCGGGGACTATGGCTACACCTTC. Protein product: CAWDGDRDSGDYGYTF. The complete variable domain, with remaining parts taken from reference TRBV30 and TRBJ1-2, reads SQTIHQWPATLVQPVGSPLSLECTVEGTSNPNLYWYRQAAGRGLQLLFYSVGIGQISSEVPQNLSASRPQDRQFILSSKKLLLSDSGFYLCAWDGDRDSGDYGYTFGSGTRLTVV.

This clone was observed a single time. This rearrangement joins TRBV12-5 to TRBJ1-4; D possibly corresponds to TRBD1 (6 bases). Germline lookup yields CDR1 LGHNT and CDR2 FRNRAP. The CDR3 has 16 amino acids. Trimming pared 1 base from V and 8 bases from J, leaving 17 bases between. The CDR3 DNA is TGTGCTAGTGGTTTGGCCCCAGGGGAGTTTGGGGAAAAACTGTTTTTT. Translated, it gives CASGLAPGEFGEKLFF.

The V call is TRBV7-2, the J call TRBJ2-7; possibly TRBD2 for D (5 bases). Deletions cut 4 bases from V and 2 bases from J, with 18 bases between. This CDR3 region has 16 residues. Germline V gene lookup returns CDR1 SGHTA and CDR2 FQGNSA. CDR3 DNA sequence: TGTGCCAGCAGCTATTTTACTAGTTTTCTCACCTACGAGCAGTACTTC. Translating gives CASSYFTSFLTYEQYF.

CDR3 in DNA: TGTGCCAGCAGAATGACAGGGGTGGCCGGGGCCAACGTCCTGACTTTC. Protein: CASRMTGVAGANVLTF. The genes are TRBV5-8 and TRBJ2-6; 8 nucleotides align to TRBD1. The V and J ends lost 5 bases and 4 bases, in that order; junction bases with no gene match: 8. CDR3 length: 16 amino acids. Germline V gene data show CDR1 as SGHTS and CDR2 as YDEGEE. The full variable domain, completed using reference TRBV5-8 and TRBJ2-6, is EAGVTQSPTHLIKTRGQQATLRCSPISGHTSVYWYQQALGLGLQFLLWYDEGEERNRGNFPPRFSGRQFPNYSSELNVNALELEDSALYLCASRMTGVAGANVLTFGAGSRLTVL.

The chain has TRBV9 and TRBJ1-2; no definite D call. Trimming took off 0 bases at V and 4 bases at J, with 10 bases between the two ends. Germline V gives CDR1 SGDLS, CDR2 YYNGEE. The CDR3 extends over 14 amino acids. The CDR3 bases are TGTGCCAGCAGCGTAGACGGAGCCCTCTATGGCTACACCTTC. This translates into CASSVDGALYGYTF.

The V and J genes are TRBV4-2 and TRBJ2-2; TRBD2 might be the D (6 bases). Germline V gene data show CDR1 as LGHNA and CDR2 as YNFKEQ. Trimming left V 1 base short and J 3 bases short, with 12 bases between. The CDR3 consists of 16 residues. CDR3 protein: CASSQGGGVDTGELFF. The CDR3 nucleotides are TGTGCCAGCAGCCAAGGGGGCGGGGTTGACACCGGGGAGCTGTTTTTT.

This rearrangement joins TRBV11-2 to TRBJ2-1, with 7 bases that match TRBD1. Germline V lookup: CDR1 SGHAT, CDR2 FQNNGV. Germline trimming cut 5 bases from V and 2 bases from J; bases unmatched to any gene: 9. This CDR3 has 16 amino acids. Written as DNA, the CDR3 is TGTGCCAGCAGCCCCAAACAGGGGATCACCTACAATGAGCAGTTCTTC. It is translated as CASSPKQGITYNEQFF.

This chain joins TRBV7-8 and TRBJ2-1; D ambiguous. The CDR3 runs to 12 residues. Germline V gene lookup returns CDR1 SGHVS and CDR2 FQNEAQ. Between the trimmed V and J ends, which lost 2 bases and 6 bases, there was a span of 5 bases. The CDR3 sequence: CASSLRGNEQFF. DNA of the CDR3: TGTGCCAGCAGCTTAAGAGGCAATGAGCAGTTCTTC.

The chain carries TRBV7-8 and TRBJ1-1; perhaps TRBD1 as D (5 bases). The CDR3 consists of 15 residues. The ends were cut back, 5 bases at V and 4 bases at J, with 17 bases in the middle. Germline CDR1 and CDR2: SGHVS and FQNEAQ. The CDR3 sequence is CASSPRWGGLTEAFF. The CDR3 DNA sequence: TGTGCCAGCAGCCCCCGGTGGGGGGGTCTCACTGAAGCTTTCTTT.

This chain's CDR3 is CAIQRDYVPQDTQYF. The DNA for the CDR3 is TGTGCCATACAAAGGGACTACGTGCCCCAAGATACGCAGTATTTT. The J gene is TRBJ2-3, the V gene TRBV6-5; 7 bases are shared with TRBD2. Unmatched junction bases numbered 15, after V lost 10 bases and J lost 5 bases. The CDR3 length is 15 residues. Germline assignment: CDR1 MNHEY and CDR2 SVGAGI.

CDR3 coding DNA: TGTGCCAGCAGCCAAGATATGGGGACTAGTCCCTACAATGAGCAGTTCTTC. This encodes CASSQDMGTSPYNEQFF. This sequence joins TRBV14 and TRBJ2-1; 8 nucleotides agree with TRBD2. Germline-derived CDR1 and CDR2 are SGHDN and FVKESK. Trimming took 0 bases from V and 2 from J; bases not matched to a gene: 6. This CDR3 is built from 17 residues.

The V gene is TRBV14, the J gene TRBJ1-1; D is ambiguous. V was shortened by 5 bases and J by 4 bases, with 11 bases between the two germline ends. CDR3 length: 13 residues. From germline, CDR1 is SGHDN and CDR2 FVKESK. This CDR3 reads CASSFQYSTEAFF. CDR3 nucleotide sequence: TGTGCCAGCAGCTTTCAATACAGCACTGAAGCTTTCTTT. Combining the CDR3 with reference TRBV14 and TRBJ1-1 gives the whole variable domain EAGVTQFPSHSVIEKGQTVTLRCDPISGHDNLYWYRRVMGKEIKFLLHFVKESKQDESGMPNNRFLAERTGGTYSTLKVQPAELEDSGVYFCASSFQYSTEAFFGQGTRLTVV.

The chain combines TRBV27 with TRBJ2-7, with D possibly being TRBD2 (5 bases). The germline V gene has CDR1 MNHEY and CDR2 SMNVEV (reference sequence). There are 13 residues in the CDR3. Trimming pared 6 bases from V and 0 bases from J, leaving 9 bases between. DNA of the CDR3: TGTGCCAGCAGCGGGAAGAGCTCCTACGAGCAGTACTTC. It translates to CASSGKSSYEQYF.

CDR3 coding DNA: TGTGCCAGCAGTTACCTGGACAGGAATAATTCACCCCTCCACTTT. It specifies CASSYLDRNNSPLHF. This chain uses TRBV6-2 or TRBV6-3 with TRBJ1-6; TRBD1 matches 7 bases. The germline V gene encodes CDR1 MNHEY and CDR2 SVGEGT. The CDR3 totals 15 residues. J lost 5 bases, V lost 2 bases, and 3 bases had no gene match.

The chain is built from TRBV18 and TRBJ1-2; D gene ambiguous. CDR1 and CDR2 (germline): KGHSH, LQKENI. The CDR3 is 14 residues long. V shed 1 base and J shed 8 bases, with 14 bases lying between them. This CDR3 reads CASSPRVTEGGYTF. CDR3 nucleotides: TGTGCCAGCTCACCACGTGTTACGGAGGGAGGCTACACCTTC.

The chain uses TRBV24-1 and TRBJ2-1; D unclear. With 3 bases removed from V and 0 bases from J, the gap between germline ends came to 8 bases. This CDR3 comprises 15 residues. Germline lookup yields CDR1 KGHDR and CDR2 SFDVKD. CDR3 coding DNA: TGTGCCACCAGTGATCCCCACAGCTCCTACAATGAGCAGTTCTTC. Amino acid sequence: CATSDPHSSYNEQFF.

The rearrangement joins TRBV7-2 to TRBJ2-5; the D is unclear. The CDR3 runs 13 residues. The V gene lost 0 bases and the J gene lost 5 bases, with 7 bases spanning the gap. From germline, CDR1 is SGHTA and CDR2 FQGNSA. CDR3 bases: TGTGCCAGCAGCTTAGCGCAGGTTGAGACCCAGTACTTC. Translating it yields CASSLAQVETQYF.

V and J are TRBV9 and TRBJ2-5; unclear D gene. CDR3 size: 13 residues. The V end was cut by 1 base, the J end by 2 bases, with 6 bases between. Germline CDR1 is SGDLS and CDR2 is YYNGEE. CDR3 sequence: CASSVSVQETQYF. The DNA of the CDR3 is TGTGCCAGCAGCGTATCAGTTCAAGAGACCCAGTACTTC.

The CDR3 spells CASSQERGTNTGELFF. The DNA for the CDR3 is TGTGCCAGCAGCCAAGAACGGGGTACGAACACCGGGGAGCTGTTTTTT. The rearrangement joins TRBV3-1 (or the pseudogene TRBV3-2) to TRBJ2-2; D might be TRBD2 (5 bases). The V gene's germline CDR1 is LGHDT and CDR2 YNNKEL (reference sequence). V was cut by 0 bases and J by 0 bases, with 8 bases left in between. This CDR3 spans 16 amino acids.

The CDR3 DNA reads TGCGCCAGCAGCTTGGGGGCCCGACAGGGGTCGGGAAATTCACCCCTCCACTTT. Encoded protein: CASSLGARQGSGNSPLHF. The chain links TRBV5-1 to TRBJ1-6, with 8 bases matching TRBD1. Trimming removed 0 bases from V and 7 bases from J; junction bases left unmatched: 12. This CDR3 region has 18 residues. Germline values: CDR1 SGHRS, CDR2 YFSETQ. Complete variable domain (other parts from reference TRBV5-1 and TRBJ1-6): KAGVTQTPRYLIKTRGQQVTLSCSPISGHRSVSWYQQTPGQGLQFLFEYFSETQRNKGNFPGRFSGRQFSNSRSEMNVSTLELGDSALYLCASSLGARQGSGNSPLHFGNGTRLTVT.